The T cell receptor beta chain under discussion was sequenced for a study of T cells in Graves' hyperthyroidism and ophthalmopathy. Findings and caveats of the study: Clonotypes that were expanded in thyroid above 0.001 mostly appeared in blood too.

Regions amplified from RNA transcripts were the TCR beta CDR3 regions. Primed by the HTBI set, a first-round RT-PCR was run on the TCR CDR3. Via MiXCR, TCRdb re-called the multiplex PCR reads, giving one row per CDR3 protein. The table lists about 400,000 distinct CDR3 sequences, about a sixth of them singletons. Trimming pared 7 bases from V and 0 bases from J, leaving 16 bases between. Looked up from germline, CDR1 is MNHEY and CDR2 is SMNVEV (reference sequence). The CDR3 length is 15 residues. This clonotype was seen repeatedly, ten times or more. Its antigen remains unknown. The chain recombines TRBV27 with TRBJ2-7; TRBD1 is a possible D gene (6 bases). The TCR sequence derives from a young woman with Graves' hyperthyroidism. The sequenced material came from blood. DNA of the CDR3: TGTGCCAGCACCCAACAGGGCAAGGGCTCCTACGAGCAGTACTTC. Residues: CASTQQGKGSYEQYF.